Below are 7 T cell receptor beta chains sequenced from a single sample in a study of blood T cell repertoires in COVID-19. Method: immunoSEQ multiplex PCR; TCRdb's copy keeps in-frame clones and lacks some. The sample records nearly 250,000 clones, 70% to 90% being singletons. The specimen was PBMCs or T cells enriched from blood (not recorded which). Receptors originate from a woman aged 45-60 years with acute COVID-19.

This CDR3 reads CASSHRDSLSYEQYF. CDR3 in DNA: TGTGCCAGCAGCCATCGGGACAGCTTATCCTACGAGCAGTACTTC. The chain carries TRBV7-2 and TRBJ2-7, with 7 bases matching TRBD1. Germline V CDR1 and CDR2: SGHTA, FQGNSA. V was pared by 5 bases and J by 1 base, with 8 bases of the junction left unmatched. The CDR3 is 15 amino acids.

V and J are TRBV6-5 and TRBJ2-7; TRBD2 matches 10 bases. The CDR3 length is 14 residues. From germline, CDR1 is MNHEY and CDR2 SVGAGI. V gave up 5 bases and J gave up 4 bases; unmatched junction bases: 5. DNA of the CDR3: TGTGCCAGCAGTCCCCTAGCGGGGGATTACGAGCAGTACTTC. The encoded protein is CASSPLAGDYEQYF.

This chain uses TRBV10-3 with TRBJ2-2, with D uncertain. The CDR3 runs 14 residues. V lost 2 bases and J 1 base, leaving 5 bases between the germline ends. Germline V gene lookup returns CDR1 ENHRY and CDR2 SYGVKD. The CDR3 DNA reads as TGTGCCATCAGTGAGGCAGGGAACACCGGGGAGCTGTTTTTT. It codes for CAISEAGNTGELFF.

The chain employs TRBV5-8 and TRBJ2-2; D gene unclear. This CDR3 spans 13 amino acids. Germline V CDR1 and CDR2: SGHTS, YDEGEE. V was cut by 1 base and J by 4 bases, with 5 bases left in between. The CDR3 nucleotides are TGTGCCAGCAGCTTGATGGCCACCGGGGAGCTGTTTTTT. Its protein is CASSLMATGELFF.

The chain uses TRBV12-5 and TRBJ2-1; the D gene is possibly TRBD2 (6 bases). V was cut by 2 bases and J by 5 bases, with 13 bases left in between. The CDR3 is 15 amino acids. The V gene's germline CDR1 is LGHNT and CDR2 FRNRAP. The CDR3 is CASGLQLAGNNEQFF. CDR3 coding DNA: TGTGCTAGTGGTTTGCAACTAGCCGGGAACAATGAGCAGTTCTTC.

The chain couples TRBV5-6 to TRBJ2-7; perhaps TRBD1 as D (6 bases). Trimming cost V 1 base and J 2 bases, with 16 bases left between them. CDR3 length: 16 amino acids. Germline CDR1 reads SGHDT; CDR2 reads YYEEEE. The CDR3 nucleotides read TGTGCCAGCAGCTTGAGGGCGGGCAGGGGAACCTACGAGCAGTACTTC. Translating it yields CASSLRAGRGTYEQYF. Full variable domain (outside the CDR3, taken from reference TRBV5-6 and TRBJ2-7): DAGVTQSPTHLIKTRGQQVTLRCSPKSGHDTVSWYQQALGQGPQFIFQYYEEEERQRGNFPDRFSGHQFPNYSSELNVNALLLGDSALYLCASSLRAGRGTYEQYFGPGTRLTVT.

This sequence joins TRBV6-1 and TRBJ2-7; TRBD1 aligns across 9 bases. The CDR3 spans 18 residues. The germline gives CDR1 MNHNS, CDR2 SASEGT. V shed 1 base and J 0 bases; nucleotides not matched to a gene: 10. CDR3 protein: CASSEVRGQGPSSYEQYF. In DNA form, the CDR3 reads TGTGCCAGCAGTGAAGTAAGGGGACAGGGCCCGAGCTCCTACGAGCAGTACTTC.